The T cell receptor (beta chain) under discussion was sequenced for a study of T cell repertoires in cytomegalovirus infection. This clonotype was seen at least ten times. TCRdb re-analysed the reads in MiXCR, keeping a single row per CDR3 protein. Among approximately 250,000 distinct CDR3 sequences listed, about 7% were seen once. There are 15 residues in the CDR3. The V gene lost 6 bases and the J gene lost 1 base, with 14 bases spanning the gap. Germline V gene data show CDR1 as MNHEY and CDR2 as SVGAGI. The chain carries TRBV6-5 and TRBJ2-3; D gene uncertain. Material for sequencing was PBMCs. This receptor was obtained from a human donor in good health (CMV status not recorded). Some clones in this sample may be carry-over from other donors' samples. The CDR3 spells CASRTPAYGTDTQYF. The CDR3 bases are TGTGCCAGCAGGACCCCGGCCTACGGCACAGATACGCAGTATTTT.